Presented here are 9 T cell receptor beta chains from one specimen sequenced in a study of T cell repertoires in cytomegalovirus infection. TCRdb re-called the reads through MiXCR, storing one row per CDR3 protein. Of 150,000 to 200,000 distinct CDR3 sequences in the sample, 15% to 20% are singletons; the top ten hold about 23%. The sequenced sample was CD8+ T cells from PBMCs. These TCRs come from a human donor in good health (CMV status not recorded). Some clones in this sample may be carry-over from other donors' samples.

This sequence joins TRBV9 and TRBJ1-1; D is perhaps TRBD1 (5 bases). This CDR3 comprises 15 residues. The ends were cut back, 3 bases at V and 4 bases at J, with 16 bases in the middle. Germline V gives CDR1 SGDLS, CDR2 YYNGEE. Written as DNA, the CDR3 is TGTGCCAGCAGCGGCTCAGGGAAGCTGGGCACTGAAGCTTTCTTT. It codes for CASSGSGKLGTEAFF.

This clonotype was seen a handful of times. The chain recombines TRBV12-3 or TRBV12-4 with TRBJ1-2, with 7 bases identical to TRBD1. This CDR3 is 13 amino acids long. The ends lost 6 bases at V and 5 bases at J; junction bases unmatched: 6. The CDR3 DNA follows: TGTGCCAGCAGGGCCGGGACAGATTATGGCTACACCTTC. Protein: CASRAGTDYGYTF.

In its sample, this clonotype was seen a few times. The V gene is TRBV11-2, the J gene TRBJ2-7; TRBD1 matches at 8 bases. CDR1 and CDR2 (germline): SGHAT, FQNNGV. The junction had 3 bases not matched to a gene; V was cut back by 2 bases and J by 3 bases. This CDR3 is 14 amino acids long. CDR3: CASSLQQGGYEQYF. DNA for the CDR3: TGTGCCAGCAGCTTACAACAGGGGGGCTACGAGCAGTACTTC.

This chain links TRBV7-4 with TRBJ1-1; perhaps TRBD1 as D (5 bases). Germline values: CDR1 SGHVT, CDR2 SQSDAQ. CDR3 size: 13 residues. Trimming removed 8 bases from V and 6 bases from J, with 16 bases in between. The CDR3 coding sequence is TGTGCCAGCCTTCCGCAGGGTAACCCTGAAGCTTTCTTT. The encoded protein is CASLPQGNPEAFF. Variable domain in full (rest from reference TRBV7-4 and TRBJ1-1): GAGVSQSPRYKVAKRGRDVALRCDSISGHVTLYWYRQTLGQGSEVLTYSQSDAQRDKSGRPSGRFSAERPERSVSTLKIQRTEQGDSAVYLCASLPQGNPEAFFGQGTRLTVV.

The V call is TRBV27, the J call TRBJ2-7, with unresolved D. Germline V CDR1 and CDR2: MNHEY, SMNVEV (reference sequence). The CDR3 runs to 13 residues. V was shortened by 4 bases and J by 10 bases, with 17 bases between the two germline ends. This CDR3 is CASSSTLPPKQYF. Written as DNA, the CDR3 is TGTGCCAGCAGTTCGACCCTTCCCCCGAAACAGTACTTC.

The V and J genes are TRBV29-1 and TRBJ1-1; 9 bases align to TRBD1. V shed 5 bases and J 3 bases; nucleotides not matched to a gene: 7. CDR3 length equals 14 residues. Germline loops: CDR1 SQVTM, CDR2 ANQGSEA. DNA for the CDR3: TGCAGCGTTCCTCCGGGACAGGGTGACACTGAAGCTTTCTTT. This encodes CSVPPGQGDTEAFF. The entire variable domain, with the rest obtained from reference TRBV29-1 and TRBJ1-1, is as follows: SAVISQKPSRDICQRGTSLTIQCQVDSQVTMMFWYRQQPGQSLTLIATANQGSEATYESGFVIDKFPISRPNLTFSTLTVSNMSPEDSSIYLCSVPPGQGDTEAFFGQGTRLTVV.

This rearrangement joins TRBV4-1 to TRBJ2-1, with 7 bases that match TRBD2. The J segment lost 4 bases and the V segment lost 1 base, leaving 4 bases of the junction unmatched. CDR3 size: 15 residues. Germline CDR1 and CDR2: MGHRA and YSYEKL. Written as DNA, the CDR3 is TGCGCCAGCAGCCAAGTGCTAGCGGCATACAATGAGCAGTTCTTC. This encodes CASSQVLAAYNEQFF.

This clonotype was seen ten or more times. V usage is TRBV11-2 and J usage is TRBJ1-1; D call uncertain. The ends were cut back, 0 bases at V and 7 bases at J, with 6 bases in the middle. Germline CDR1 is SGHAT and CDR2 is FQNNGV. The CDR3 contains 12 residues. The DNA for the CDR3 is TGTGCCAGCAGCTTAGAAGCAGTTGAAGCTTTCTTT. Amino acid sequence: CASSLEAVEAFF.

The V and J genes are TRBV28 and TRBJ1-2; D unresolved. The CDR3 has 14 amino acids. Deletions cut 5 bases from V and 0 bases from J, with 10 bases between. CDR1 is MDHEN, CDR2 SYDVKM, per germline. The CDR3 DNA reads TGTGCCAGCAGTCCGATGAGCACTAACTATGGCTACACCTTC. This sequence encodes CASSPMSTNYGYTF.